The subject of this entry is one T cell receptor (beta chain). Its antigen is as yet unknown. This specimen belongs to a study of blood T cells in healthy people across ages. The ends were cut back, 6 bases at V and 6 bases at J, with 19 bases in the middle. Germline V gene lookup returns CDR1 SGHDT and CDR2 YYEEEE. The CDR3 loop spans 14 amino acids. Broader study findings: Unknown donor CMV status possibly confounded expanded clonotype changes.

Combining a sample-barcoded 5' primer with a J-beta primer mix, a second PCR ran for roughly 7 to 12 cycles. TCRdb analysed the 5' RACE reads with MiXCR anew, one entry per CDR3 protein. The data hold 600,000 to 800,000 distinct CDR3 sequences, with roughly half observed a single time. The sequence was collected from a woman older than 75 in good health. The chain employs TRBV5-6 and TRBJ2-7, with D possibly TRBD2 on 5 matching bases. The specimen was blood. For the CDR3, the DNA is TGTGCCAGCACCCCTGACCCGCGGAGGAGCGAGCAGTACTTC. Residues: CASTPDPRRSEQYF.